The 20 T cell receptor beta chains presented below share a single source sample, sequenced in a study of T cells in Graves' hyperthyroidism and ophthalmopathy. It was RNA transcripts that yielded the amplified TCR beta CDR3 regions. The HTBI primer set served for first-round RT-PCR of the TCR CDR3. TCRdb itself ran the multiplex PCR reads through MiXCR, one entry per CDR3 protein. Of about 600,000 distinct CDR3 sequences listed, approximately 15% are singletons. What was sequenced was blood. Receptors were obtained from a woman aged 40 to 49 with Graves' ophthalmopathy.

A word on this clonotype: A much larger clone sits a single nucleotide away, making a read error possible. The V and J genes are TRBV5-6 and TRBJ2-1; D gene unclear. Germline V gene lookup returns CDR1 SGHDT and CDR2 YYEEEE. The V end was cut by 1 base, the J end by 0 bases, with 8 bases between. CDR3 length: 15 amino acids. CDR3 loop: CASSLRHDSYNEQFF. CDR3 DNA sequence: TGTGCCAGCAGCTTGAGACACGACTCCTACAATGAGCAGTTCTTC.

This clonotype has a count of ten or more. The chain employs TRBV12-3 or TRBV12-4 and TRBJ2-1; TRBD1 might be the D (6 bases). This CDR3 is 12 amino acids long. V was trimmed by 7 bases and J by 8 bases, leaving 12 bases between them. CDR3 residues: CASKRQAHEQFF. The DNA of the CDR3 is TGTGCCAGCAAACGACAGGCCCATGAGCAGTTCTTC.

This clonotype was observed many times. The J gene is TRBJ2-3, the V gene TRBV3-1, with D tentatively TRBD1 (6 bases). CDR1 LGHDT and CDR2 YNNKEL come from the germline V gene (reference sequence). The CDR3 runs 15 residues. V was trimmed by 1 base and J by 5 bases, leaving 13 bases between them. The CDR3 DNA is TGTGCCAGCAGCCAAGTACAGGGCCGAAAAGATACGCAGTATTTT. It yields the protein CASSQVQGRKDTQYF.

This CDR3 reads CASSDPRSTVFWLWGSYNEQFF. Here the CDR3 DNA reads TGTGCCAGCAGTGACCCAAGATCGACAGTCTTTTGGCTATGGGGGTCCTACAATGAGCAGTTCTTC. The genes are TRBV6-2 or TRBV6-3 and TRBJ2-1; possibly TRBD1 or TRBD2 for D (5 bases each). V was pared by 5 bases and J by 1 base, with 33 bases between. The CDR3 has 22 residues. From germline, CDR1 is MNHEY and CDR2 SVGEGT.

This clonotype has more than one count but fewer than ten. The V call is TRBV10-3, the J call TRBJ2-1; 11 nucleotides match TRBD2. Germline lookup yields CDR1 ENHRY and CDR2 SYGVKD. The length of the CDR3 is 16 residues. The V and J ends lost 5 bases and 5 bases, in that order; junction bases with no gene match: 8. The CDR3 DNA is TGTGCCATCAGTTCTACTAGCGGGAGAAGGAACAATGAGCAGTTCTTC. Protein: CAISSTSGRRNNEQFF.

V and J are TRBV5-1 and TRBJ1-1; TRBD1 is a possible D gene (5 bases). Germline lookup yields CDR1 SGHRS and CDR2 YFSETQ. The V end was cut by 4 bases, the J end by 3 bases, with 19 bases between. This CDR3 comprises 16 residues. CDR3 DNA sequence: TGCGCCAGCAGCCCCCTTCGACAGTGGGAGGACACTGAAGCTTTCTTT. This sequence encodes CASSPLRQWEDTEAFF. The whole variable domain, remainder taken from reference TRBV5-1 and TRBJ1-1, is KAGVTQTPRYLIKTRGQQVTLSCSPISGHRSVSWYQQTPGQGLQFLFEYFSETQRNKGNFPGRFSGRQFSNSRSEMNVSTLELGDSALYLCASSPLRQWEDTEAFFGQGTRLTVV.

This clonotype was counted at least ten times. The chain carries TRBV28 and TRBJ1-2; D is undetermined. V was cut by 3 bases and J by 6 bases, with 14 bases left in between. The germline CDR1 and CDR2 sequences are MDHEN and SYDVKM. The CDR3 loop spans 14 amino acids. The DNA for the CDR3 is TGTGCCAGCAGTTTCGAGGAGGGAGGCAATGGCTACACCTTC. This sequence encodes CASSFEEGGNGYTF.

In nucleotides, the CDR3 is TGTGCCAGCTCACCAGGGGCCGCAGATACGCAGTATTTT. Its translation: CASSPGAADTQYF. The V gene is TRBV18, the J gene TRBJ2-3; possibly TRBD1 for D (5 bases). This CDR3 region has 13 residues. Per germline, CDR1 KGHSH and CDR2 LQKENI. V lost 2 bases and J 4 bases, leaving 7 bases between the germline ends.

This clonotype was seen at least ten times. V is TRBV7-8 and J is TRBJ1-4; D is unclear. V was cut by 4 bases and J by 4 bases, with 7 bases left in between. Germline lookup yields CDR1 SGHVS and CDR2 FQNEAQ. The CDR3 is 13 residues long. In DNA, the CDR3 is TGTGCCAGCAGCTGGACGGTTAATGAAAAACTGTTTTTT. As protein: CASSWTVNEKLFF.

The chain is built from TRBV19 and TRBJ2-1; D call uncertain. Trimming took 1 base from V and 6 from J, leaving 7 bases between them. The CDR3 sequence is 13 residues long. Germline lookup yields CDR1 LNHDA and CDR2 SQIVND (reference sequence). CDR3 protein: CASSIVPANEQFF. The CDR3 bases are TGTGCCAGTAGTATAGTTCCGGCCAATGAGCAGTTCTTC.

This clonotype was counted ten times or more. The chain employs TRBV2 and TRBJ2-7, with unresolved D. The V end lost 7 bases, the J end lost 3 bases, and 13 bases lay between the germline ends. The CDR3 has 13 amino acids. Per the germline V gene, CDR1 is SNHLY and CDR2 is FYNNEI. CDR3 amino acids: CASTLTQSYEQYF. The CDR3 DNA reads as TGTGCCAGCACTCTGACACAGAGCTACGAGCAGTACTTC. Looking up the rest from reference TRBV2 and TRBJ2-7 gives the full variable domain: EPEVTQTPSHQVTQMGQEVILRCVPISNHLYFYWYRQILGQKVEFLVSFYNNEISEKSEIFDDQFSVERPDGSNFTLKIRSTKLEDSAMYFCASTLTQSYEQYFGPGTRLTVT.

V is TRBV10-3 and J is TRBJ1-1; 9 nucleotides match TRBD1. This CDR3 comprises 15 residues. From germline, CDR1 is ENHRY and CDR2 SYGVKD. V shed 10 bases, J shed 3 bases, and the junction held 12 bases outside the gene matches. Written as DNA, the CDR3 is TGTGCCACGAAGGGACAGGGAGAAAGGCACACTGAAGCTTTCTTT. This gives the protein CATKGQGERHTEAFF.

This chain joins TRBV30 and TRBJ1-4; D call uncertain. The CDR3 totals 14 residues. Trimming stripped 4 bases from V and 0 bases from J, with 9 bases between. The germline V gene has CDR1 GTSNPN and CDR2 SVGIG (reference sequence). The CDR3 spells CAWIDEATNEKLFF. CDR3 DNA: TGTGCCTGGATCGACGAGGCAACTAATGAAAAACTGTTTTTT.

This clonotype was seen at least ten times. This sequence joins TRBV18 and TRBJ2-7, with 7 bases lining up with TRBD1. Germline values: CDR1 KGHSH, CDR2 LQKENI. The CDR3 is 15 residues long. Trimming removed 3 bases from V and 7 bases from J; junction bases left unmatched: 12. CDR3 nucleotides: TGTGCCAGCTCACCCGGACAGGCGCCTGCACGGGAGCAGTACTTC. Translated: CASSPGQAPAREQYF.

This clonotype was picked up a small number of times. The V gene is TRBV29-1, the J gene TRBJ1-5; D might be TRBD1 (6 bases). CDR3 length: 13 amino acids. CDR1 and CDR2 (germline): SQVTM, ANQGSEA. The V and J ends lost 4 bases and 5 bases respectively, with 12 bases between them. This CDR3 is CSVGGAGDQPQHF. DNA for the CDR3: TGCAGCGTTGGGGGGGCAGGGGATCAGCCCCAGCATTTT.

The chain uses TRBV7-3 and TRBJ1-2, with unresolved D. Trimming cost V 1 base and J 8 bases, with 11 bases left between them. Per the germline V gene, CDR1 is SGHTA and CDR2 is FQGTGA. This CDR3 comprises 13 residues. The CDR3 spells CASSLIAGWGYTF. DNA of the CDR3: TGTGCCAGCAGCTTAATCGCAGGTTGGGGCTACACCTTC.

The chain has TRBV30 and TRBJ2-2; a weak D match, TRBD2 (6 bases). V dropped 2 bases and J dropped 5 bases, with 15 bases sitting between them. CDR1 and CDR2 (germline): GTSNPN, SVGIG (reference sequence). The CDR3 is 15 residues long. The CDR3 DNA sequence: TGTGCCTGGAGTCCCAGCGGGCGGTTAACCGGGGAGCTGTTTTTT. It is translated as CAWSPSGRLTGELFF. Filled out from reference TRBV30 and TRBJ2-2, the complete variable domain reads SQTIHQWPATLVQPVGSPLSLECTVEGTSNPNLYWYRQAAGRGLQLLFYSVGIGQISSEVPQNLSASRPQDRQFILSSKKLLLSDSGFYLCAWSPSGRLTGELFFGEGSRLTVL.

This clonotype appeared a few times. The rearrangement uses TRBV5-8 and TRBJ2-1; D gene uncertain. Germline assignment: CDR1 SGHTS and CDR2 YDEGEE. The CDR3 is made up of 13 amino acids. The ends were cut back, 4 bases at V and 7 bases at J, with 12 bases in the middle. CDR3 bases: TGTGCCAGCAGCATGTGGCAGAATAATGAGCAGTTCTTC. Its translation: CASSMWQNNEQFF.

This clonotype was seen a handful of times. This rearrangement joins TRBV7-3 to TRBJ2-3; 9 nucleotides align to TRBD2. Germline V gene data show CDR1 as SGHTA and CDR2 as FQGTGA. The CDR3 is 14 amino acids. The junction had 5 bases not matched to a gene; V was cut back by 8 bases and J by 2 bases. The CDR3 DNA reads as TGTGCCAGCCGAGCGGGAGGCACCACAGATACGCAGTATTTT. It yields the protein CASRAGGTTDTQYF. Drawing the rest from reference TRBV7-3 and TRBJ2-3, the complete variable domain is GAGVSQTPSNKVTEKGKYVELRCDPISGHTALYWYRQSLGQGPEFLIYFQGTGAADDSGLPNDRFFAVRPEGSVSTLKIQRTERGDSAVYLCASRAGGTTDTQYFGPGTRLTVL.

This clonotype was seen at least ten times. The chain recombines TRBV6-1 with TRBJ2-3, with 9 bases identical to TRBD1. After removal of 5 bases from V and 0 bases from J, the junction contained 27 bases not matched to a gene. The CDR3 totals 23 residues. Germline values: CDR1 MNHNS, CDR2 SASEGT. The CDR3 reads CASSFHSILRDREQDSSTDTQYF. CDR3 nucleotides: TGTGCCAGCAGTTTCCACTCGATCCTCCGGGACAGGGAACAAGATTCCAGCACAGATACGCAGTATTTT.